This T cell receptor (beta chain) was sequenced in a study of blood T cells in healthy people across ages. General study points: Diversity estimates drawn from one million T cells were deemed underestimates. Naive T cell percentage showed a strong correlation with the diversity of TCR beta.

PCR was performed a second time for about 6 to 12 cycles using a sample-barcoded 5' primer and a J-beta primer mix. Each cDNA molecule was tagged by a template-switch adaptor with 12 random nucleotides. TCRdb recomputed calls from the 5' RACE reads with MiXCR, one row per CDR3 protein. The sample has about 1.5 million distinct CDR3 sequences; roughly 40% are singletons. Details on this clonotype: No antigen is known for it.

With 0 bases clipped from V and 1 base from J, the junction kept 5 bases outside the gene matches. Germline-derived CDR1 and CDR2 are ENHRY and SYGVKD. This CDR3 is built from 16 residues. The clonotype was recovered from a woman younger than 35 in good health. The chain combines TRBV10-3 with TRBJ1-1; 7 nucleotides align to TRBD1. The sequencing input was blood. The CDR3 region has the DNA TGTGCCATCAGTGAGTCTAGGACAGGATGGAACACTGAAGCTTTCTTT. As protein: CAISESRTGWNTEAFF.